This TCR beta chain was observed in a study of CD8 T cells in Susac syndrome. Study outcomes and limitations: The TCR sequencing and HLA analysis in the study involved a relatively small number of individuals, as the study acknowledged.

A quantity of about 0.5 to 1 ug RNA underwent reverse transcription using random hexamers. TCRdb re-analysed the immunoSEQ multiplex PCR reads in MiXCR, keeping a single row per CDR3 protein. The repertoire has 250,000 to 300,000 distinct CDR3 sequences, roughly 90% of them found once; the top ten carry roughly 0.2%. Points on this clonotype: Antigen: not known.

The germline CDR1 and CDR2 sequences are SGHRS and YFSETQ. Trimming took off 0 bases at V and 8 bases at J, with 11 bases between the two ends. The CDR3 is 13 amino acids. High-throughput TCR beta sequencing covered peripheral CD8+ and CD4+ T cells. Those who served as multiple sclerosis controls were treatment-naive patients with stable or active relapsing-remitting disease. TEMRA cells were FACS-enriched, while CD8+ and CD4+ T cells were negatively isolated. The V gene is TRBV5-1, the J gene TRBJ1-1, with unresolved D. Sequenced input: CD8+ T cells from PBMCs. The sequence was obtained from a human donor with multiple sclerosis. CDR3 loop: CASSLGSVGEAFF. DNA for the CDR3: TGCGCCAGCAGCTTGGGGTCTGTTGGGGAAGCTTTCTTT.